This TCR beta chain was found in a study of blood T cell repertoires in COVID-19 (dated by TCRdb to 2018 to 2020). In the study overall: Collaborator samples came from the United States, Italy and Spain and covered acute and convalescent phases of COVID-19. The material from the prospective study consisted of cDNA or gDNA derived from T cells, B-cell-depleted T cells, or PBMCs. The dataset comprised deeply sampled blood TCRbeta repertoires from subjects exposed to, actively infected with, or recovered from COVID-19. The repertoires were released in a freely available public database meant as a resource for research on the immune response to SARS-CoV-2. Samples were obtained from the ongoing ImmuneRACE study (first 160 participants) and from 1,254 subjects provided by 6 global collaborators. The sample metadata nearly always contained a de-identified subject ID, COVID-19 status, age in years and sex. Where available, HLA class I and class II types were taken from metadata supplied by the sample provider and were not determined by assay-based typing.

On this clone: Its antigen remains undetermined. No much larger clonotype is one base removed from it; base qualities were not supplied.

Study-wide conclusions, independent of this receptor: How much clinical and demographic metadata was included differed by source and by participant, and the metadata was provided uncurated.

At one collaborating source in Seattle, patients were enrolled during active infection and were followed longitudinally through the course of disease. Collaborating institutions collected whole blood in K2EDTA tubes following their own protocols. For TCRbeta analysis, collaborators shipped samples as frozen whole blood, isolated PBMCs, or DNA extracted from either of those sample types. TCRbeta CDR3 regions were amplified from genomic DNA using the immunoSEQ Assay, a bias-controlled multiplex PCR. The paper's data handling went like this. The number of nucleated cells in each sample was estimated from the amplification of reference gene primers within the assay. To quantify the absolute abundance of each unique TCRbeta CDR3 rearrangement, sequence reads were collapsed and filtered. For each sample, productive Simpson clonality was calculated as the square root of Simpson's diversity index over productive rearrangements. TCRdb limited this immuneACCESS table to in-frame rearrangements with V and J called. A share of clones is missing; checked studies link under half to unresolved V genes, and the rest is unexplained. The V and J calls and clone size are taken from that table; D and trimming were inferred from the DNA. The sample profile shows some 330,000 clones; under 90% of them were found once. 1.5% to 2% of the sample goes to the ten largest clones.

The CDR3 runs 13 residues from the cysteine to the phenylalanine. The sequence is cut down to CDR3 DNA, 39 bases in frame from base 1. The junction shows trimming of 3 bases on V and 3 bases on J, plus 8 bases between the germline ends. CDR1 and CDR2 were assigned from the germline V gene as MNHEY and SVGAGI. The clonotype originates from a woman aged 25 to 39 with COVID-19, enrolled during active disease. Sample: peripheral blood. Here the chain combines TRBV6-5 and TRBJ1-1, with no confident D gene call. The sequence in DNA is TGTGCCAGCAGTTATAACACCGACACTGAAGCTTTCTTT. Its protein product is CASSYNTDTEAFF.